This TCR beta chain came from a study of radiotherapy plus CTLA-4 blockade in lung cancer. Overall study context: Overall, approximately 18% of patients showed an objective response, while 31% attained disease control. Study-wide results and caveats: Together with interferon-beta, which increased in serum after radiation, early dynamic changes in blood T cell clones were reportedly the best predictors of response. Blood-borne expansion of tumor-derived TCR clones followed radiotherapy plus ipilimumab.

The J segment lost 7 bases and the V segment lost 3 bases, leaving 7 bases of the junction unmatched. The CDR3 extends over 14 amino acids. Looked up from germline, CDR1 is SGHRS and CDR2 is YFSETQ. About this clone itself: Its matching antigen is unknown.

Focal radiation was given together with CTLA-4 blockade (ipilimumab) to patients with chemo-refractory metastatic non-small-cell lung cancer. The table came from immunoSEQ multiplex PCR; TCRdb's copy has only in-frame clones and leaves some out. The sample consists of roughly 90,000 clones, around 72% of them appearing once. The receptor comes from a human donor with non-small cell lung cancer that progressed on radiotherapy plus ipilimumab. This material consisted of peripheral blood, taken from a patient treated with radiotherapy plus ipilimumab. The V call is TRBV5-1, the J call TRBJ2-5, with 9 bases lining up with TRBD1. As DNA, the CDR3 is TGCGCCAGCAGCTCGGACAGGGGAGGAGTGACCCAGTACTTC. Translating gives CASSSDRGGVTQYF.